What follows is one TCR beta chain and its context. Its specificity is not known. Assay used: immunoSEQ multiplex PCR; TCRdb lists only in-frame clones, some missing. The sample has about 110,000 clones, about 85% seen once. Per germline, CDR1 SGHRS and CDR2 YFSETQ. This CDR3 contains 16 residues. The J segment lost 0 bases and the V segment lost 5 bases, leaving 7 bases of the junction unmatched. This sample is part of a study of cytomegalovirus exposure and HLA in healthy donors. General study points: Rarity characterized most TCR sequences, yet some public TCRs appeared in many donors. Among TCR beta chains, those listed as cytomegalovirus-associated numbered about 160.

Sequenced material: PBMCs. The clonotype was recovered from a woman aged 18 to 35 in good health and CMV-seronegative. The V gene is TRBV5-1, the J gene TRBJ2-2, with 7 positions matching TRBD1. CDR3 sequence reads: CASRGSGGTNTGELFF. CDR3 nucleotide sequence: TGCGCCAGCAGAGGCTCAGGGGGTACGAACACCGGGGAGCTGTTTTTT. Drawing the rest from reference TRBV5-1 and TRBJ2-2, the complete variable domain is KAGVTQTPRYLIKTRGQQVTLSCSPISGHRSVSWYQQTPGQGLQFLFEYFSETQRNKGNFPGRFSGRQFSNSRSEMNVSTLELGDSALYLCASRGSGGTNTGELFFGEGSRLTVL.